A selection of T cell receptor beta chains follows, all from one sample in a study of cytomegalovirus exposure and HLA in healthy donors. Profiled with immunoSEQ multiplex PCR; TCRdb holds only in-frame clones, not every one. The sample has under 250,000 clones; around nine tenths are singletons. The sequenced sample was PBMCs. The source of these receptors is a woman aged 18-35 years in good health and CMV-seronegative. The conserved cysteine and the conserved F or W are not part of the CDR3 here. A D gene is named only where the DNA matches it firmly.

v_gene	d_gene	CDR3aa
TRBV2	-	ASSDRHPTVFEQY
TRBV6-6	TRBD1	ASSSQGAQGYT
TRBV19	-	ASSIAFADGYT
TRBV6-4	-	ATRDTSGLGQPQH
TRBV9	-	ASSASRGNTEAF
TRBV10-3	TRBD1	AISTGTENEQF
TRBV2	-	ASSQGNTEAF
TRBV18	TRBD1	ASSPQNRGSRYGYT
TRBV5-1	-	ASSLDNYEQY
TRBV30	TRBD1	AWSDGTGDYEQY
TRBV5-1	TRBD1	ASSEGQGFEQF
TRBV27	-	ASSWAGEENQPQH
TRBV7-9	-	ASSPLSGGADTQY
TRBV9	-	ASSGLGGSTGELF
TRBV30	TRBD1	AWSAIDRGLFYGYT
TRBV27	-	ASSLRQPNQPQH
TRBV30	-	AWNPGGDSPN
TRBV6-5	-	ASSGSTGELF